The 11 T cell receptor beta chains below come from one sample, sequenced in a study of T cells expressing NK-cell markers. TCRdb re-called the 5' RACE reads, yielding one record per CDR3 amino acid sequence without DNA. The specimen's table records fewer than 550,000 distinct CDR3 sequences. Sequenced material: blood T cells: a sorted CD56 or NKG2C T cell subset, CD4+ or CD8+ T cells, or bulk PBMC T cells (not recorded which). Receptors originate from a woman aged 45-59 years in good health.

The chain links TRBV12-3 or TRBV12-4 to TRBJ1-2. The CDR3 runs 12 residues. CDR3 loop: CASSLNQYGYTF.

The V and J genes are TRBV24-1 and TRBJ2-3. CDR1 and CDR2 (germline): KGHDR, SFDVKD. The CDR3 has 14 residues. CDR3 amino acids: CATSDPGRTNTQYF.

This chain links TRBV3-1 with TRBJ2-7; TCRdb's D call, TRBD1, is unchecked because there is no DNA. Germline V lookup: CDR1 LGHDT, CDR2 YNNKEL (reference sequence). The CDR3 extends over 15 amino acids. CDR3 loop: CASSQEGGAAYEQYF.

The chain couples TRBV19 to TRBJ1-5; TCRdb picks TRBD1, but there is no DNA to check that call. The V gene's germline CDR1 is LNHDA and CDR2 SQIVND (reference sequence). There are 15 residues in the CDR3. This chain's CDR3 is CASSIDSSPHQPQHF.

The CDR3 loop reads CASSPTGAEGYTF. V and J are TRBV3-1 and TRBJ1-2; the TRBD1 assignment by TCRdb is unverifiable without DNA. CDR3 length equals 13 residues. Germline lookup yields CDR1 LGHDT and CDR2 YNNKEL (reference sequence).

The chain joins TRBV10-1 to TRBJ2-4. CDR3 size: 14 residues. Germline CDR1 WNHNN, CDR2 SYGVQD (reference sequence). The CDR3 loop reads CASSPANLKNIQYF.

V usage is TRBV19 and J usage is TRBJ2-2. CDR3 size: 15 residues. Germline V lookup: CDR1 LNHDA, CDR2 SQIVND (reference sequence). The CDR3 sequence is CASSREGANTGELFF.

V and J are TRBV2 and TRBJ2-1; the D call from TCRdb, TRBD2, cannot be confirmed without DNA. This CDR3 comprises 13 residues. Germline CDR1 is SNHLY and CDR2 is FYNNEI. Here the CDR3 reads CASKAGSLNEQFF.

The CDR3 is CASSLTPGRSEAFF. The rearrangement uses TRBV6-5 and TRBJ1-1; TCRdb calls TRBD1, which cannot be checked without DNA. Germline-derived CDR1 and CDR2 are MNHEY and SVGAGI. The CDR3 has 14 residues.

V and J are TRBV2 and TRBJ2-7; TCRdb lists TRBD1, though no DNA is available to test this call. In germline, CDR1 is SNHLY, CDR2 FYNNEI. The length of the CDR3 is 13 residues. CDR3 residues: CASRDSQRGEQYF.

The chain is built from TRBV11-2 and TRBJ1-3; TCRdb picks TRBD1, but there is no DNA to check that call. Germline V gives CDR1 SGHAT, CDR2 FQNNGV. This CDR3 has 14 amino acids. CDR3 protein: CASRGTFSGNTIYF. Looking up the rest from reference TRBV11-2 and TRBJ1-3 gives the full variable domain: EAGVAQSPRYKIIEKRQSVAFWCNPISGHATLYWYQQILGQGPKLLIQFQNNGVVDDSQLPKDRFSAERLKGVDSTLKIQPAKLEDSAVYLCASRGTFSGNTIYFGEGSWLTVV.